Shown below are 26 T cell receptor beta chains from a single sample sequenced in a study of T-cell memory formation after mild COVID-19. TCRdb independently ran MiXCR on the 5' RACE reads; one entry per CDR3 protein. The sample lists under 550,000 distinct CDR3 sequences, roughly 20% occurring once. The sample was PBMCs or a T cell subset sorted from them (not recorded which). The receptors stem from an adult woman who had mild COVID-19 (a few samples of this study predate the infection). Cell type and time point are not known.

This clonotype showed up just a few times. V and J are TRBV7-2 and TRBJ1-5; 11 nucleotides align to TRBD1. V lost 5 bases and J lost 7; bases outside the gene matches: 10. Germline V gives CDR1 SGHTA, CDR2 FQGNSA. There are 16 residues in the CDR3. CDR3 nucleotides: TGTGCCAGCAGCGTAATCCGGGACAGGGGGTCCCAGCCCCAGCATTTT. This sequence encodes CASSVIRDRGSQPQHF.

The chain recombines TRBV7-3 with TRBJ2-2; TRBD2 agrees at 8 bases. Germline assignment: CDR1 SGHTA and CDR2 FQGTGA. V lost 6 bases and J lost 0; bases outside the gene matches: 3. The CDR3 loop spans 15 amino acids. CDR3: CASRGGGTNTGELFF. The CDR3 DNA sequence: TGTGCCAGCAGGGGCGGGGGGACGAACACCGGGGAGCTGTTTTTT.

This chain links TRBV20-1 with TRBJ2-3, with 10 bases matching TRBD2. Trimming took 3 bases from V and 2 from J; bases not matched to a gene: 11. CDR1 and CDR2 from the germline V gene are DFQATT and SNEGSKA (reference sequence). This CDR3 comprises 17 residues. The CDR3 is CSARNPGLARATDTQYF. For the CDR3, the DNA is TGCAGTGCTAGGAACCCGGGACTAGCGAGGGCCACAGATACGCAGTATTTT.

The chain combines TRBV7-9 with TRBJ2-5; D perhaps matches TRBD1 (5 bases). V gave up 3 bases and J gave up 3 bases, with 11 bases separating them. Germline assignment: CDR1 SEHNR and CDR2 FQNEAQ (reference sequence). The CDR3 is made up of 14 amino acids. In DNA, the CDR3 is TGTGCCAGCAGCTTTTCCAGGGCCGAAGAGACCCAGTACTTC. It is translated as CASSFSRAEETQYF.

This chain links TRBV10-3 with TRBJ2-7; D remains unclear. Germline values: CDR1 ENHRY, CDR2 SYGVKD. The CDR3 sequence is 13 residues long. Trimming removed 11 bases at V and 0 bases at J, with 14 bases between. The CDR3 spells CASSGRSSYEQYF. As DNA, the CDR3 is TGTGCCTCTTCTGGAAGGAGCTCCTACGAGCAGTACTTC.

This clonotype was observed a few times. CDR3 DNA: TGCAGCGCCCGAGAACCTAGCGGGAGTCCCGGGGAGCTGTTTTTT. This encodes CSAREPSGSPGELFF. This chain links TRBV29-1 with TRBJ2-2; TRBD2 matches at 10 bases. The CDR3 has 15 residues. Losses at the gene ends were 7 bases for V and 6 bases for J; bases not matched to a gene: 11. The germline CDR1 and CDR2 sequences are SQVTM and ANQGSEA.

This clonotype came up many times. The chain carries TRBV5-1 and TRBJ1-1; TRBD1 is a possible D gene (6 bases). V gave up 0 bases and J gave up 1 base, with 13 bases separating them. CDR1 and CDR2 (germline): SGHRS, YFSETQ. This CDR3 comprises 16 residues. CDR3 sequence reads: CASSLASGAGNTEAFF. The DNA of the CDR3 is TGCGCCAGCAGCTTGGCTTCGGGGGCAGGGAACACTGAAGCTTTCTTT.

The chain joins TRBV7-8 to TRBJ2-7; the match to TRBD2 covers 8 bases. The CDR3 extends over 17 amino acids. The V gene end was trimmed by 4 bases and the J gene end by 0 bases; junction bases not matched to a gene: 11. Germline V CDR1 and CDR2: SGHVS, FQNEAQ. The CDR3 DNA reads TGTGCCAGCAGCTCAGTGGTTTCGGGAGGGGGCTCCTACGAGCAGTACTTC. Its protein product is CASSSVVSGGGSYEQYF.

This clonotype was observed a few times. This sequence joins TRBV7-2 and TRBJ1-1, with D possibly matching TRBD1 (6 bases). The germline V gene has CDR1 SGHTA and CDR2 FQGNSA. V lost 10 bases and J lost 7, with 22 bases in between. The CDR3 sequence is 14 residues long. CDR3: CATRWGARGNEAFF. The CDR3 bases are TGTGCCACTCGATGGGGGGCTAGGGGGAATGAAGCTTTCTTT. Based on the CDR3 plus reference TRBV7-2 and TRBJ1-1, the full variable domain is GAGVSQSPSNKVTEKGKDVELRCDPISGHTALYWYRQSLGQGLEFLIYFQGNSAPDKSGLPSDRFSAERTGGSVSTLTIQRTQQEDSAVYLCATRWGARGNEAFFGQGTRLTVV.

V is TRBV20-1 and J is TRBJ1-3; 11 bases align to TRBD1. Germline values: CDR1 DFQATT, CDR2 SNEGSKA (reference sequence). The CDR3 sequence is 13 residues long. V was pared by 6 bases and J by 7 bases, with 5 bases of the junction left unmatched. The CDR3 protein is CSALGQGVNTIYF. The CDR3 DNA reads TGCAGTGCGCTGGGACAGGGGGTCAACACCATATATTTT.

The rearrangement joins TRBV27 to TRBJ2-5; TRBD2 matches 7 bases. Germline trimming cut 3 bases from V and 0 bases from J; bases unmatched to any gene: 4. Germline CDR1 MNHEY, CDR2 SMNVEV (reference sequence). The CDR3 spans 15 residues. CDR3 protein: CASSFLTSHQETQYF. The CDR3 DNA reads TGTGCCAGCAGTTTTTTGACTAGCCACCAAGAGACCCAGTACTTC.

The rearrangement links TRBV25-1 to TRBJ2-7; 9 bases agree with TRBD1. CDR3 length: 14 amino acids. Losses at the gene ends were 4 bases for V and 3 bases for J; bases not matched to a gene: 4. The germline V gene encodes CDR1 MGHDK and CDR2 SYGVNS. The CDR3 loop is CASSVPGQGYEQYF. The CDR3 nucleotides read TGTGCCAGCAGTGTTCCGGGACAGGGCTACGAGCAGTACTTC.

This chain joins TRBV29-1 and TRBJ2-7; 7 bases match TRBD1. The CDR3 contains 12 residues. V dropped 1 base and J dropped 6; count of bases not matched to a gene: 3. CDR1 SQVTM and CDR2 ANQGSEA come from the germline V gene. CDR3 DNA sequence: TGCAGCGTTGAAGGAACAGGGGCCGAGCAGTACTTC. It is translated as CSVEGTGAEQYF.

This clonotype was counted between two and nine times. This chain links TRBV7-9 with TRBJ2-1; 8 nucleotides line up with TRBD2. Trimming removed 5 bases from V and 7 bases from J; junction bases left unmatched: 10. This CDR3 has 15 residues. Germline V CDR1 and CDR2: SEHNR, FQNEAQ (reference sequence). CDR3 DNA sequence: TGTGCCAGCAGCAAAGGGACTAGTCACGGAAATGAGCAGTTCTTC. Its translation is CASSKGTSHGNEQFF.

The genes are TRBV4-3 and TRBJ2-7; 12 positions agree with TRBD2. The trim removed 3 bases at V and 7 bases at J, leaving 4 bases unmatched. Germline CDR1 reads LGHNA; CDR2 reads YSLEER. This CDR3 spans 14 amino acids. The CDR3 spells CASSQLAGGGEQYF. DNA for the CDR3: TGCGCCAGCAGCCAGCTAGCGGGAGGGGGAGAGCAGTACTTC.

This clonotype occurred many times. The CDR3 nucleotides are TGTGCCAGCAGCATCAGTTCGGGACACGATTTGGTGATGGCGACCCAGTACTTC. Protein product: CASSISSGHDLVMATQYF. The chain links TRBV5-6 to TRBJ2-5; tentative D call: TRBD1 (6 bases). Trimming took off 4 bases at V and 7 bases at J, with 29 bases between the two ends. CDR1 SGHDT and CDR2 YYEEEE come from the germline V gene. The CDR3 contains 18 residues. The entire variable domain, with the rest obtained from reference TRBV5-6 and TRBJ2-5, is as follows: DAGVTQSPTHLIKTRGQQVTLRCSPKSGHDTVSWYQQALGQGPQFIFQYYEEEERQRGNFPDRFSGHQFPNYSSELNVNALLLGDSALYLCASSISSGHDLVMATQYFGPGTRLLVL.

This clonotype was observed a handful of times. The rearrangement joins TRBV29-1 to TRBJ2-1, with TRBD2 as a possible D gene (6 bases). Germline assignment: CDR1 SQVTM and CDR2 ANQGSEA. There are 11 residues in the CDR3. V shed 0 bases and J shed 13 bases, with 10 bases lying between them. In nucleotides, the CDR3 is TGCAGCGTTGAAGATGGGGGGATTCAGTTCTTC. Amino acid sequence: CSVEDGGIQFF.

The chain uses TRBV11-2 and TRBJ2-7; D remains unclear. The CDR3 has 16 amino acids. Trimming pared 5 bases from V and 3 bases from J, leaving 20 bases between. Germline V lookup: CDR1 SGHAT, CDR2 FQNNGV. The CDR3 DNA follows: TGTGCCAGCAGCCACAGCCTACGACGGAGAGACTACGAGCAGTACTTC. Encoded protein: CASSHSLRRRDYEQYF.

This clonotype has only a few counts. The chain has TRBV29-1 and TRBJ2-6; D unresolved. Germline CDR1 and CDR2: SQVTM and ANQGSEA. The V end lost 7 bases, the J end lost 4 bases, and 11 bases lay between the germline ends. The CDR3 spans 13 residues. The CDR3 bases are TGCAGCGCTGTGGTCCCCGGGGCCAACGTCCTGACTTTC. As protein: CSAVVPGANVLTF.

The sample holds a few counts of this clonotype. The V gene is TRBV4-3, the J gene TRBJ2-2; D possibly corresponds to TRBD1 (5 bases). The CDR3 spans 18 residues. V lost 4 bases and J lost 0, with 18 bases in between. Germline V gene sequence: CDR1 LGHNA, CDR2 YSLEER. CDR3 DNA sequence: TGCGCCAGCAGCCGGCAGGGCTCACGAAAAGCGAACACCGGGGAGCTGTTTTTT. Translation: CASSRQGSRKANTGELFF.

This clonotype was picked up a small number of times. The chain carries TRBV27 and TRBJ2-3; D ambiguous. The CDR3 loop spans 15 amino acids. Per germline, CDR1 MNHEY and CDR2 SMNVEV (reference sequence). Deletions cut 5 bases from V and 1 base from J, with 13 bases between. CDR3 in amino acids: CASSIGRWGTDTQYF. The CDR3 region has the DNA TGTGCCAGCAGTATCGGGCGTTGGGGCACAGATACGCAGTATTTT.

The V and J genes are TRBV3-1 and TRBJ2-1; TRBD1 is a possible D gene (5 bases). The V gene's germline CDR1 is LGHDT and CDR2 YNNKEL (reference sequence). V gave up 3 bases and J gave up 8 bases, with 17 bases separating them. CDR3 length: 15 residues. The CDR3 reads CASSQRRAGKDEQFF. CDR3 DNA sequence: TGTGCCAGCAGCCAGCGCAGGGCAGGGAAGGATGAGCAGTTCTTC.

The chain has TRBV2 and TRBJ2-5; D may be TRBD1 (6 bases). Germline V gives CDR1 SNHLY, CDR2 FYNNEI. V lost 7 bases and J 2 bases, leaving 11 bases between the germline ends. CDR3 size: 13 residues. This CDR3 is CASTGTRQETQYF. The CDR3, as DNA: TGTGCCAGCACCGGGACAAGACAAGAGACCCAGTACTTC. The whole variable domain, remainder taken from reference TRBV2 and TRBJ2-5, is EPEVTQTPSHQVTQMGQEVILRCVPISNHLYFYWYRQILGQKVEFLVSFYNNEISEKSEIFDDQFSVERPDGSNFTLKIRSTKLEDSAMYFCASTGTRQETQYFGPGTRLLVL.

A few counts support this clonotype. The CDR3 protein is CASSKTTGFTDTQYF. The DNA of the CDR3 is TGTGCCAGCAGTAAAACAACAGGGTTCACAGATACGCAGTATTTT. The gene calls are TRBV12-3 or TRBV12-4 and TRBJ2-3; D possibly corresponds to TRBD1 (6 bases). Trimming removed 5 bases from V and 2 bases from J, with 14 bases in between. The CDR3 loop spans 15 amino acids.

J is TRBJ1-5 and V is TRBV5-5; D remains unclear. The germline V gene has CDR1 SGHKS and CDR2 YYEKEE (reference sequence). Trimming stripped 2 bases from V and 0 bases from J, with 9 bases between. The CDR3 loop spans 15 amino acids. CDR3 region: CASSLNHSSNQPQHF. The CDR3 DNA is TGTGCCAGCAGCTTAAACCATTCTAGCAATCAGCCCCAGCATTTT.

The chain has TRBV5-6 and TRBJ2-3; D is ambiguous. V was cut by 0 bases and J by 2 bases, with 10 bases left in between. The CDR3 has 15 residues. Germline loops: CDR1 SGHDT, CDR2 YYEEEE. CDR3 bases: TGTGCCAGCAGCTTGGAAATCTATAACACAGATACGCAGTATTTT. Amino acids: CASSLEIYNTDTQYF.